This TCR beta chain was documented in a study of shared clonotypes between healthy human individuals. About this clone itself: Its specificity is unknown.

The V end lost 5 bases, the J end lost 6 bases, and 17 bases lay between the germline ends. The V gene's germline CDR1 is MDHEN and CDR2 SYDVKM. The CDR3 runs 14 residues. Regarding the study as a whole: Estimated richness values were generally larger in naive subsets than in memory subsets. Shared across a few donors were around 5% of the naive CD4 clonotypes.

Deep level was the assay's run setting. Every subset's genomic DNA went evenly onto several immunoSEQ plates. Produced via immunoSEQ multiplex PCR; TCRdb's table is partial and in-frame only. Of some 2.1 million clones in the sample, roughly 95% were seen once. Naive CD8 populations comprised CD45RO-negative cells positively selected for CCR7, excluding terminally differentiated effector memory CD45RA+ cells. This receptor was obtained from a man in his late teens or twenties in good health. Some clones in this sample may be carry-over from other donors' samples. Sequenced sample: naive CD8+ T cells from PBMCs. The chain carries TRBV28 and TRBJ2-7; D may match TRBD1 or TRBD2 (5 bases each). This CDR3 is CASSKTGTLGEQYF. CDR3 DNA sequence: TGTGCCAGCAGTAAGACCGGGACCCTGGGCGAGCAGTACTTC. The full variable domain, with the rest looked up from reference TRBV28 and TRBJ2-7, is DVKVTQSSRYLVKRTGEKVFLECVQDMDHENMFWYRQDPGLGLRLIYFSYDVKMKEKGDIPEGYSVSREKKERFSLILESASTNQTSMYLCASSKTGTLGEQYFGPGTRLTVT.